Below, 3 T cell receptor beta chains from the same sample are listed, as sequenced in a study of T cells after yellow fever vaccination. TCRdb independently ran MiXCR on the 5' RACE reads; one entry per CDR3 protein. The table includes approximately 550,000 distinct CDR3 sequences, about 13% detected once. Specimen: PBMCs, collected on the day of the yellow fever booster vaccination. Every receptor here comes from a man under 40 who received the YFV17D yellow fever vaccine.

The chain uses TRBV20-1 and TRBJ1-5, with D tentatively TRBD1 (6 bases). Germline V gene data show CDR1 as DFQATT and CDR2 as SNEGSKA (reference sequence). This CDR3 has 15 amino acids. Trimming pared 2 bases from V and 0 bases from J, leaving 11 bases between. Written as DNA, the CDR3 is TGCAGTGCTAGACCACAGGGAAATAGCAATCAGCCCCAGCATTTT. Its protein is CSARPQGNSNQPQHF.

V gene TRBV3-1 combines with J gene TRBJ2-7; 15 positions match TRBD2. This CDR3 comprises 16 residues. Germline CDR1 reads LGHDT; CDR2 reads YNNKEL (reference sequence). Germline trimming cut 4 bases from V and 6 bases from J; bases unmatched to any gene: 7. The CDR3 coding sequence is TGTGCCAGCAGCCCGCGGACTAGCGGGAGGGTGACCGAGCAGTACTTC. It is translated as CASSPRTSGRVTEQYF.

This rearrangement joins TRBV5-1 to TRBJ1-1; unclear D gene. V lost 4 bases and J 5 bases, leaving 15 bases between the germline ends. Germline CDR1 and CDR2: SGHRS and YFSETQ. CDR3 length: 14 amino acids. The CDR3 nucleotides read TGCGCCAGCAGCCCGTTTAGGGCATCTACTGAAGCTTTCTTT. This gives the protein CASSPFRASTEAFF. The full variable domain, completed using reference TRBV5-1 and TRBJ1-1, is KAGVTQTPRYLIKTRGQQVTLSCSPISGHRSVSWYQQTPGQGLQFLFEYFSETQRNKGNFPGRFSGRQFSNSRSEMNVSTLELGDSALYLCASSPFRASTEAFFGQGTRLTVV.